A single sample is the source of the 29 T cell receptor beta chains below, sequenced in a study of T cell changes during pregnancy in multiple sclerosis. The protocol was immunoSEQ multiplex PCR, while the TCRdb copy is restricted to in-frame clones and leaves out a portion. This table has approximately 30,000 clones, roughly nine tenths appearing once. The specimen comprised CD8+ T cells from peripheral blood mononuclear cells, sampled in the second trimester of pregnancy. Receptors were obtained from a female donor with multiple sclerosis, enrolled in a pregnancy study.

V and J are TRBV14 and TRBJ2-3; 12 nucleotides match TRBD2. There are 21 residues in the CDR3. Germline lookup yields CDR1 SGHDN and CDR2 FVKESK. V dropped 0 bases and J dropped 0; count of bases not matched to a gene: 13. The CDR3 nucleotides read TGTGCCAGCAGCCAAGATCCGGTACTAGCGGGGGGCTTCCTTAGCACAGATACGCAGTATTTT. It is translated as CASSQDPVLAGGFLSTDTQYF.

The chain carries TRBV6-1 and TRBJ2-1, with 10 bases lining up with TRBD2. Germline V gene lookup returns CDR1 MNHNS and CDR2 SASEGT. The CDR3 contains 15 residues. V lost 1 base and J lost 6; bases outside the gene matches: 3. For the CDR3, the DNA is TGTGCCAGCAGTGAAGAGCTAGCGGGGGCCAATGAGCAGTTCTTC. Amino acids: CASSEELAGANEQFF.

The V call is TRBV5-1, the J call TRBJ2-7; D is undetermined. CDR1 and CDR2 from the germline V gene are SGHRS and YFSETQ. The CDR3 contains 12 residues. The ends were cut back, 5 bases at V and 0 bases at J, with 6 bases in the middle. The CDR3 protein is CASRASSYEQYF. In nucleotides, the CDR3 is TGCGCCAGCAGGGCCTCCTCCTACGAGCAGTACTTC.

There are many counts of this clone. This chain connects TRBV6-1 to TRBJ1-1, with TRBD1 matching 9 bases. V lost 3 bases and J lost 5; bases outside the gene matches: 4. The CDR3 totals 14 residues. The germline gives CDR1 MNHNS, CDR2 SASEGT. The CDR3 DNA reads TGTGCCAGCAGTGAGGGACAGGGAGGAACTGAAGCTTTCTTT. Amino acid sequence: CASSEGQGGTEAFF.

The chain employs TRBV27 and TRBJ1-1, with a possible D match to TRBD1 (6 bases). The germline CDR1 and CDR2 sequences are MNHEY and SMNVEV (reference sequence). The CDR3 runs to 13 residues. The germline V and J ends were trimmed by 2 bases and 3 bases, with 7 bases remaining between them. In DNA form, the CDR3 reads TGTGCCAGCAGTTTACAGGGGTACACTGAAGCTTTCTTT. It codes for CASSLQGYTEAFF.

The chain is built from TRBV7-9 and TRBJ2-2; D gene ambiguous. With 5 bases removed from V and 7 bases from J, the gap between germline ends came to 8 bases. CDR1 is SEHNR, CDR2 FQNEAQ, per germline (reference sequence). CDR3 length equals 12 residues. This CDR3 is CASSRAGGELFF. The DNA for the CDR3 is TGTGCCAGCAGCCGTGCCGGCGGGGAGCTGTTTTTT.

This clone was found a few times. The J gene is TRBJ1-1, the V gene TRBV6-6; 10 bases match TRBD1. From germline, CDR1 is MNHNY and CDR2 SVGAGI (reference sequence). V shed 0 bases and J 6 bases; nucleotides not matched to a gene: 1. The CDR3 totals 14 residues. CDR3 in amino acids: CASSYSTGGAEAFF. Written as DNA, the CDR3 is TGTGCCAGCAGTTACTCGACAGGGGGCGCTGAAGCTTTCTTT.

This chain connects TRBV7-9 to TRBJ2-7; D not resolved. The germline V and J ends were trimmed by 6 bases and 9 bases, with 15 bases remaining between them. This CDR3 contains 12 residues. The germline V gene has CDR1 SEHNR and CDR2 FQNEAQ (reference sequence). CDR3 amino acids: CASSSLGPGQYF. The CDR3 DNA follows: TGTGCCAGCAGTTCCCTCGGCCCGGGGCAGTACTTC.

The J gene is TRBJ2-7, the V gene TRBV6-1, with 7 nucleotides matching TRBD1. CDR3 length equals 14 residues. Trimming removed 4 bases from V and 5 bases from J; junction bases left unmatched: 8. Germline values: CDR1 MNHNS, CDR2 SASEGT. CDR3 loop: CASSVGPDRDEQYF. The CDR3 DNA sequence: TGTGCCAGCAGTGTTGGGCCTGACAGGGACGAGCAGTACTTC.

This clone was recorded only once. V gene TRBV27 combines with J gene TRBJ2-5; TRBD2 might be the D (7 bases). Germline V gene lookup returns CDR1 MNHEY and CDR2 SMNVEV (reference sequence). The CDR3 is 16 residues long. Trimming left V 3 bases short and J 5 bases short, with 19 bases between. Here the CDR3 DNA reads TGTGCCAGCAGTTTTTCCGGGGGGCAGGTGCTGGAGACCCAGTACTTC. The encoded protein is CASSFSGGQVLETQYF.

V and J are TRBV21-1 and TRBJ1-4; the table's TRBD1 call for D was not verified on the DNA. TRBV21-1 is listed as a pseudogene. The CDR3 spans 14 residues. CDR3 region: CASSSPGDNEKLFF. The CDR3 coding sequence is TGTGCCAGCAGCTCTCCAGGGGATAATGAAAAACTGTTTTTT.

This clone appeared many times. The genes are TRBV21-1 and TRBJ1-5. TRBV21-1 is recorded as a pseudogene. The CDR3 runs 14 residues. The CDR3, as DNA: TGTGCCAGCAGCATGTCTTATAGCAATCAGCCCCAGCATTTT. This gives the protein CASSMSYSNQPQHF.

The chain combines TRBV19 with TRBJ2-3; TRBD1 aligns across 7 bases. Germline V lookup: CDR1 LNHDA, CDR2 SQIVND (reference sequence). J was trimmed by 6 bases and V by 4 bases; bases with no gene match: 13. The length of the CDR3 is 16 residues. The chain's CDR3 is CASSTSDRDLSDTQYF. CDR3 bases: TGTGCCAGTAGTACCTCCGACAGGGACCTCAGCGATACGCAGTATTTT.

The chain carries TRBV7-6 and TRBJ2-1, with TRBD2 as a possible D gene (5 bases). V was shortened by 1 base and J by 0 bases, with 7 bases between the two germline ends. Germline CDR1 is SGHVS and CDR2 is FNYEAQ. The CDR3 is 15 amino acids. CDR3 amino acids: CASSLGTSSYNEQFF. The CDR3 DNA sequence: TGTGCCAGCAGCTTAGGGACTTCCTCCTACAATGAGCAGTTCTTC.

The chain employs TRBV28 and TRBJ1-1; D might be TRBD1 (5 bases). Trimming stripped 3 bases from V and 1 base from J, with 6 bases between. CDR1 is MDHEN and CDR2 is SYDVKM in the germline V gene. This CDR3 spans 13 amino acids. For the CDR3, the DNA is TGTGCCAGCAGTTTGGGGCAGAACACTGAAGCTTTCTTT. This translates into CASSLGQNTEAFF.

This chain connects TRBV15 to TRBJ2-1; D is perhaps TRBD1 (5 bases). The CDR3 totals 13 residues. Trimming stripped 8 bases from V and 8 bases from J, with 16 bases between. Germline V gene data show CDR1 as LNHNV and CDR2 as YYDKDF (reference sequence). The CDR3, as DNA: TGTGCCACCGGAGAAGGGGCAGCCGATGAGCAGTTCTTC. It yields the protein CATGEGAADEQFF.

This clone showed up just a few times. The V gene is TRBV30, the J gene TRBJ1-1; the D is unclear. This CDR3 has 12 amino acids. Trimming shortened V by 4 bases and J by 2 bases, and 8 bases separated the two germline ends. Germline assignment: CDR1 GTSNPN and CDR2 SVGIG (reference sequence). The CDR3 nucleotides are TGTGCCTGGATAGTGGTAAACACTGAAGCTTTCTTT. Protein product: CAWIVVNTEAFF.

J is TRBJ1-2 and V is TRBV5-5; 8 bases line up with TRBD1. Germline CDR1 SGHKS, CDR2 YYEKEE (reference sequence). V trimming: 2 bases; J trimming: 4 bases; junction bases outside the gene matches: 7. This CDR3 comprises 15 residues. In DNA, the CDR3 is TGTGCCAGCAGCTTTTCAGGGGGCATTTCCTATGGCTACACCTTC. Translated: CASSFSGGISYGYTF.

The V and J genes are TRBV7-2 and TRBJ1-5; D gene uncertain. This CDR3 is 13 amino acids long. V shed 5 bases and J shed 0 bases, with 5 bases lying between them. CDR1 SGHTA and CDR2 FQGNSA come from the germline V gene. DNA of the CDR3: TGTGCCAGCAGCCTAAATAGCAATCAGCCCCAGCATTTT. This codes for CASSLNSNQPQHF.

This chain joins TRBV15 and TRBJ1-2; a possible D gene is TRBD1 (5 bases). This CDR3 spans 15 amino acids. Germline loops: CDR1 LNHNV, CDR2 YYDKDF (reference sequence). V dropped 3 bases and J dropped 4 bases, with 15 bases sitting between them. The CDR3 DNA reads as TGTGCCACCAGCAGTACTGACAGCCTCGGCTATGGCTACACCTTC. Its protein is CATSSTDSLGYGYTF.

The chain has TRBV6-1 and TRBJ2-7, with 7 bases aligning to TRBD1. The CDR3 is made up of 15 amino acids. The J segment lost 0 bases and the V segment lost 2 bases, leaving 4 bases of the junction unmatched. Germline CDR1 MNHNS, CDR2 SASEGT. This CDR3 is CASSEHRGVSYEQYF. The CDR3 coding sequence is TGTGCCAGCAGTGAACACAGGGGCGTCTCCTACGAGCAGTACTTC.

The table lists this clone with a count of one. This rearrangement joins TRBV7-2 to TRBJ2-1; D is possibly TRBD2 (6 bases). This CDR3 is 15 amino acids long. Germline CDR1 reads SGHTA; CDR2 reads FQGNSA. V lost 5 bases to trimming and J lost 10 bases, with 21 bases between them. The CDR3 DNA sequence: TGTGCCAGCAGCCCAAGCGGGTCACCCAATAGGGAGCAGTTCTTC. Its translation is CASSPSGSPNREQFF.

The V and J genes are TRBV2 and TRBJ2-6; unclear D gene. The CDR3 is 14 residues long. V was pared by 6 bases and J by 2 bases, with 8 bases between. CDR1 SNHLY and CDR2 FYNNEI come from the germline V gene. In nucleotides, the CDR3 is TGTGCCAGCAGCGACTCAACTGGGGCCAACGTCCTGACTTTC. This gives the protein CASSDSTGANVLTF.

The rearrangement links TRBV5-4 to TRBJ2-3, with 7 positions matching TRBD2. The V gene's germline CDR1 is SGHNT and CDR2 YYREEE (reference sequence). V lost 3 bases, J lost 10 bases, and 14 bases stayed unmatched. This CDR3 spans 15 amino acids. The CDR3 protein is CASSWGTTYRGAQYF. CDR3 nucleotides: TGTGCCAGCAGCTGGGGGACTACCTACCGGGGTGCGCAGTATTTT.

The gene calls are TRBV5-1 and TRBJ1-1; no reliable D call. The CDR3 spans 17 residues. V dropped 0 bases and J dropped 0 bases, with 15 bases sitting between them. CDR1 SGHRS and CDR2 YFSETQ come from the germline V gene. This CDR3 reads CASSLGNTATMNTEAFF. The CDR3 nucleotides read TGCGCCAGCAGCTTGGGAAACACTGCTACTATGAACACTGAAGCTTTCTTT.

The V gene is TRBV14, the J gene TRBJ2-7, with D uncertain. V lost 3 bases and J 2 bases, leaving 8 bases between the germline ends. Per the germline V gene, CDR1 is SGHDN and CDR2 is FVKESK. This CDR3 region has 13 residues. The CDR3 coding sequence is TGTGCCAGCAGCCAGCGGCCCCCCTACGAGCAGTACTTC. Translating it yields CASSQRPPYEQYF.

Regarding this clone: One base away lies a much larger clone, so this may be a sequencing read error. The chain recombines TRBV7-2 with TRBJ2-7; 13 bases are shared with TRBD2. This CDR3 region has 16 residues. Germline lookup yields CDR1 SGHTA and CDR2 FQGNSA. The CDR3 region is CASSWTSGRRSYGQYF. The CDR3 DNA follows: TGTGCCAGCAGCTGGACTAGCGGGAGACGGTCCTACGGGCAGTACTTC.

V usage is TRBV27 and J usage is TRBJ2-1, with TRBD1 matching 7 bases. CDR3 length equals 15 residues. Germline-derived CDR1 and CDR2 are MNHEY and SMNVEV (reference sequence). Unmatched junction bases numbered 3, after V lost 2 bases and J lost 2 bases. CDR3: CASSLPGTAYNEQFF. The CDR3 DNA sequence: TGTGCCAGCAGTTTACCCGGGACAGCCTACAATGAGCAGTTCTTC.

This clone was found once. The CDR3 nucleotides are TGTGCCAGCAGCGCCCAGCGGACCGGGGAGCTGTTTTTT. Translating it yields CASSAQRTGELFF. The gene calls are TRBV13 and TRBJ2-2; D may be TRBD2 (5 bases). Germline loops: CDR1 PRHDT, CDR2 FYEKMQ (reference sequence). The CDR3 covers 13 residues. Trimming cost V 5 bases and J 5 bases, with 9 bases left between them.